The 10 T cell receptor beta chains reported below all come from one sample, sequenced in a study of shared clonotypes between healthy human individuals. The table came from immunoSEQ multiplex PCR; TCRdb's copy has only in-frame clones and leaves some out. In the table there are millions of clones, roughly 91% of which are singletons. Naive CD8 cells were CD45RO-negative, positively selected for CCR7, excluding terminally differentiated effector memory CD45RA+ cells. Sequenced sample: naive CD8+ T cells from PBMCs. These receptor sequences come from a man between 18 and 35 years old in good health. Some clones in this sample may be carry-over from other donors' samples.

V is TRBV19 and J is TRBJ1-2; 10 positions agree with TRBD1. The CDR3 is made up of 15 amino acids. The germline CDR1 and CDR2 sequences are LNHDA and SQIVND (reference sequence). V lost 6 bases, J lost 2 bases, and 6 bases stayed unmatched. The CDR3, as DNA: TGTGCCAGTAGATCACCGGGACAGGGGAACTATGGCTACACCTTC. The encoded protein is CASRSPGQGNYGYTF.

The V and J genes are TRBV10-3 and TRBJ2-4, with 7 bases aligning to TRBD1. The length of the CDR3 is 18 residues. V was clipped by 4 bases and J by 4 bases; unmatched bases: 16. Germline V CDR1 and CDR2: ENHRY, SYGVKD. The CDR3 bases are TGTGCCATCAGTGGGGCCTCCGGGACAGTCGGCGTTAAAAACATTCAGTACTTC. This sequence encodes CAISGASGTVGVKNIQYF.

CDR3 sequence (DNA): TGTGCCAGCTCACCCGGACAGGGGGCTAACAATGAGCAGTTCTTC. It specifies CASSPGQGANNEQFF. This chain joins TRBV18 and TRBJ2-1; 11 nucleotides align to TRBD1. The germline gives CDR1 KGHSH, CDR2 LQKENI. The CDR3 is 15 residues long. With 3 bases clipped from V and 5 bases from J, the junction kept 3 bases outside the gene matches. The full variable domain, with the rest looked up from reference TRBV18 and TRBJ2-1, is NAGVMQNPRHLVRRRGQEARLRCSPMKGHSHVYWYRQLPEEGLKFMVYLQKENIIDESGMPKERFSAEFPKEGPSILRIQQVVRGDSAAYFCASSPGQGANNEQFFGPGTRLTVL.

V and J are TRBV5-8 and TRBJ2-2; 8 bases agree with TRBD2. Trimming removed 0 bases from V and 7 bases from J; junction bases left unmatched: 8. The V gene's germline CDR1 is SGHTS and CDR2 YDEGEE. CDR3 length: 16 residues. Written as DNA, the CDR3 is TGTGCCAGCAGCTTGGGTTATATGACTAGCGTCGGGGAGCTGTTTTTT. Its protein is CASSLGYMTSVGELFF.

V is TRBV28 and J is TRBJ2-7; D unclear. The CDR3 has 13 residues. In germline, CDR1 is MDHEN, CDR2 SYDVKM. V dropped 3 bases and J dropped 2 bases, with 8 bases sitting between them. The CDR3 sequence is CASSFPGTYEQYF. The CDR3, as DNA: TGTGCCAGCAGTTTTCCTGGAACCTACGAGCAGTACTTC.

The rearrangement links TRBV5-1 to TRBJ2-1; TRBD1 might be the D (6 bases). The CDR3 contains 16 residues. CDR1 and CDR2 (germline): SGHRS, YFSETQ. The V end was cut by 0 bases, the J end by 10 bases, with 20 bases between. CDR3 residues: CASSLDGPGTLGEQFF. Here the CDR3 DNA reads TGCGCCAGCAGCTTGGACGGCCCTGGGACATTGGGCGAGCAGTTCTTC.

The chain joins TRBV9 to TRBJ2-4; tentatively, D is TRBD2 (7 bases). Germline V CDR1 and CDR2: SGDLS, YYNGEE. This CDR3 is built from 15 residues. V gave up 4 bases and J gave up 0 bases, with 11 bases separating them. The CDR3 DNA follows: TGTGCCAGCAGCCCGGGGGGACAAGCCAAAAACATTCAGTACTTC. It encodes CASSPGGQAKNIQYF.

The chain joins TRBV9 to TRBJ2-7, with 10 bases lining up with TRBD2. This CDR3 contains 16 residues. Germline CDR1 and CDR2: SGDLS and YYNGEE. V lost 4 bases, J lost 1 base, and 8 bases stayed unmatched. CDR3 bases: TGTGCCAGCAGCTCTCGGACTAGCGGACCATCCTACGAGCAGTACTTC. Amino acids: CASSSRTSGPSYEQYF.

Concerning this clone itself: The junction departs from germline at one end; a sequencing error may be responsible. The chain uses TRBV4-1 and TRBJ2-7; D gene unclear. The germline CDR1 and CDR2 sequences are MGHRA and YSYEKL. The CDR3 consists of 13 residues. The CDR3 nucleotides read TGCGCCAGCAGCCAAGCGACATCCTCCGAGCAGTACTTC. Translated, it gives CASSQATSSEQYF.

The chain carries TRBV7-9 and TRBJ1-1; D unclear. Germline V lookup: CDR1 SEHNR, CDR2 FQNEAQ (reference sequence). The CDR3 is 15 residues long. V lost 1 base, J lost 3 bases, and 12 bases lay in between. The CDR3 coding sequence is TGTGCCAGCAGCTTAGAGGTGGTGGGTCACACTGAAGCTTTCTTT. Translated: CASSLEVVGHTEAFF.